This passage covers 17 T cell receptor beta chains from one sample sequenced in a study of T cells after yellow fever vaccination. TCRdb called the 5' RACE reads again in MiXCR, with one record for every CDR3 protein. The sample contains 400,000 or so distinct CDR3 sequences, 11% of which appear only once. The sample consisted of PBMCs, taken on the day of the first yellow fever vaccination. These receptors all come from a man between 18 and 35 years old who received the YFV17D yellow fever vaccine.

This clonotype was seen only a few times. J is TRBJ1-4 and V is TRBV28, with 7 bases matching TRBD1. With 7 bases clipped from V and 5 bases from J, the junction kept 7 bases outside the gene matches. The germline CDR1 and CDR2 sequences are MDHEN and SYDVKM. CDR3 length: 14 amino acids. In DNA form, the CDR3 reads TGTGCCAGCACTCAGGGGGTTCGGAATGAAAAACTGTTTTTT. This sequence encodes CASTQGVRNEKLFF.

The DNA of the CDR3 is TGTGCCAGCAGCTTAGGGCCGGATAACTATGGCTACACCTTC. Amino acid sequence: CASSLGPDNYGYTF. The chain links TRBV11-3 to TRBJ1-2; D not resolved. Between the trimmed V and J ends, which lost 1 base and 1 base, there was a span of 7 bases. This CDR3 spans 14 amino acids. The germline V gene has CDR1 SGHNT and CDR2 YENEEA.

This clonotype was observed a few times. The V gene is TRBV20-1, the J gene TRBJ1-2; a possible D gene is TRBD1 (5 bases). In germline, CDR1 is DFQATT, CDR2 SNEGSKA (reference sequence). CDR3 size: 14 residues. Trimming stripped 1 base from V and 3 bases from J, with 12 bases between. In DNA form, the CDR3 reads TGCAGTGCTAGAGGACAGAGCGATTACTATGGCTACACCTTC. This encodes CSARGQSDYYGYTF.

The rearrangement links TRBV4-1 to TRBJ1-2; TRBD1 matches at 9 bases. Trimming removed 3 bases from V and 0 bases from J; junction bases left unmatched: 8. The CDR3 runs 17 residues. Germline V gene sequence: CDR1 MGHRA, CDR2 YSYEKL. The CDR3, as DNA: TGCGCCAGCAGCCAGCCGACAGGGGGGCCTTCTAACTATGGCTACACCTTC. Translation: CASSQPTGGPSNYGYTF.

This clonotype was seen many times. The chain has TRBV7-2 and TRBJ1-4; TRBD1 matches at 7 bases. The V segment lost 5 bases and the J segment 5 bases; nucleotides outside the gene matches: 8. Germline-derived CDR1 and CDR2 are SGHTA and FQGNSA. The CDR3 extends over 15 amino acids. CDR3 DNA: TGTGCCAGCAGCCCAAACAGGGGATTCAATGAAAAACTGTTTTTT. Encoded protein: CASSPNRGFNEKLFF.

This sequence joins TRBV29-1 and TRBJ2-6; TRBD1 matches at 9 bases. With 4 bases clipped from V and 2 bases from J, the junction kept 3 bases outside the gene matches. The CDR3 contains 15 residues. Germline CDR1 and CDR2: SQVTM and ANQGSEA. CDR3 sequence (DNA): TGCAGCGTTGCCGGGACAGGGACTGGGGCCAACGTCCTGACTTTC. Its translation is CSVAGTGTGANVLTF.

The chain couples TRBV3-1 to TRBJ2-5; D is possibly TRBD2 (5 bases). This CDR3 comprises 13 residues. Germline V gene data show CDR1 as LGHDT and CDR2 as YNNKEL (reference sequence). Between the trimmed V and J ends, which lost 7 bases and 4 bases, there was a span of 13 bases. The CDR3 protein is CASTRGLGETQYF. CDR3 coding DNA: TGTGCCAGCACCCGTGGACTGGGAGAGACCCAGTACTTC.

The rearrangement joins TRBV12-5 to TRBJ2-5, with D possibly being TRBD1 (6 bases). The CDR3 has 15 residues. Trimming stripped 5 bases from V and 2 bases from J, with 15 bases between. Germline V lookup: CDR1 LGHNT, CDR2 FRNRAP. The CDR3 is CASGNFGQLQETQYF. The CDR3, as DNA: TGTGCTAGTGGTAATTTCGGACAGCTACAAGAGACCCAGTACTTC.

This clonotype occurred a few times. The V call is TRBV19, the J call TRBJ2-1, with D perhaps matching TRBD2 (7 bases). The CDR3 covers 16 residues. Germline V gene lookup returns CDR1 LNHDA and CDR2 SQIVND (reference sequence). V lost 7 bases, J lost 2 bases, and 18 bases lay in between. The CDR3 sequence: CASNVGGLVAYNEQFF. The CDR3 DNA is TGTGCCAGTAATGTGGGGGGGCTAGTCGCCTACAATGAGCAGTTCTTC. Using reference TRBV19 and TRBJ2-1 for the parts outside the CDR3, the full variable domain is DGGITQSPKYLFRKEGQNVTLSCEQNLNHDAMYWYRQDPGQGLRLIYYSQIVNDFQKGDIAEGYSVSREKKESFPLTVTSAQKNPTAFYLCASNVGGLVAYNEQFFGPGTRLTVL.

There are many counts of this clonotype. The V gene is TRBV4-1, the J gene TRBJ2-3, with a weak D call TRBD1 (5 bases). In germline, CDR1 is MGHRA, CDR2 YSYEKL. Trimming pared 5 bases from V and 5 bases from J, leaving 11 bases between. The CDR3 runs to 13 residues. CDR3: CASSTQVQDTQYF. DNA of the CDR3: TGCGCCAGCAGCACACAGGTTCAAGATACGCAGTATTTT.

This clonotype was recorded at least ten times. The chain joins TRBV7-8 to TRBJ2-7; 11 nucleotides match TRBD1. Per the germline V gene, CDR1 is SGHVS and CDR2 is FQNEAQ. Trimming at V came to 5 bases and at J to 0 bases, leaving 3 bases not matched to a gene. This CDR3 spans 15 amino acids. The CDR3 spells CASSRTGGDSYEQYF. CDR3 in DNA: TGTGCCAGCAGCCGGACAGGGGGCGACTCCTACGAGCAGTACTTC. The variable domain in full, with the rest retrieved from reference TRBV7-8 and TRBJ2-7, is GAGVSQSPRYKVAKRGQDVALRCDPISGHVSLFWYQQALGQGPEFLTYFQNEAQLDKSGLPSDRFFAERPEGSVSTLKIQRTQQEDSAVYLCASSRTGGDSYEQYFGPGTRLTVT.

This clonotype was counted a few times. The chain has TRBV7-2 and TRBJ2-3; tentative D call: TRBD2 (6 bases). Between the trimmed V and J ends, which lost 5 bases and 4 bases, there was a span of 19 bases. Germline V CDR1 and CDR2: SGHTA, FQGNSA. The CDR3 covers 16 residues. CDR3 DNA: TGTGCCAGCAGCCGTTATATTGCCTGGGGGGCAGATACGCAGTATTTT. Protein: CASSRYIAWGADTQYF.

The genes are TRBV20-1 and TRBJ2-5; D unclear. In germline, CDR1 is DFQATT, CDR2 SNEGSKA (reference sequence). V was cut by 6 bases and J by 3 bases, with 17 bases left in between. The CDR3 is 14 residues long. Here the CDR3 reads CSAKRNPWEETQYF. CDR3 bases: TGCAGTGCAAAGCGAAACCCATGGGAAGAGACCCAGTACTTC.

The V and J genes are TRBV9 and TRBJ2-5; 8 bases map to TRBD1. This CDR3 has 17 residues. Germline V gene lookup returns CDR1 SGDLS and CDR2 YYNGEE. Trimming cost V 3 bases and J 5 bases; bases outside gene matches: 15. The CDR3 sequence is CASSERLGRGPIETQYF. The CDR3 DNA reads as TGTGCCAGCAGCGAGCGCCTGGGCAGGGGGCCTATCGAGACCCAGTACTTC. Full variable domain (outside the CDR3, taken from reference TRBV9 and TRBJ2-5): DSGVTQTPKHLITATGQRVTLRCSPRSGDLSVYWYQQSLDQGLQFLIQYYNGEERAKGNILERFSAQQFPDLHSELNLSSLELGDSALYFCASSERLGRGPIETQYFGPGTRLLVL.

The rearrangement joins TRBV7-2 to TRBJ1-1; D not certain. The CDR3 is 12 amino acids. The V gene lost 2 bases and the J gene lost 4 bases, with 5 bases spanning the gap. CDR1 and CDR2 from the germline V gene are SGHTA and FQGNSA. CDR3 loop: CASSLRLTEAFF. CDR3 nucleotide sequence: TGTGCCAGCAGCTTACGTCTCACTGAAGCTTTCTTT. Full variable domain (rest looked up from reference TRBV7-2 and TRBJ1-1): GAGVSQSPSNKVTEKGKDVELRCDPISGHTALYWYRQSLGQGLEFLIYFQGNSAPDKSGLPSDRFSAERTGGSVSTLTIQRTQQEDSAVYLCASSLRLTEAFFGQGTRLTVV.

In its sample, this clonotype was seen a few times. The V call is TRBV18, the J call TRBJ1-5; unclear D gene. Trimming stripped 3 bases from V and 0 bases from J, with 12 bases between. Germline V CDR1 and CDR2: KGHSH, LQKENI. The CDR3 is 16 residues long. This CDR3 reads CASSPSAPYSNQPQHF. As DNA, the CDR3 is TGTGCCAGCTCACCGTCGGCACCATATAGCAATCAGCCCCAGCATTTT.

The V and J genes are TRBV5-1 and TRBJ1-6, with D unclear. This CDR3 region has 15 residues. Germline CDR1 reads SGHRS; CDR2 reads YFSETQ. With 1 base removed from V and 4 bases from J, the gap between germline ends came to 9 bases. The CDR3 region is CASSLLQGYNSPLHF. The DNA for the CDR3 is TGCGCCAGCAGCTTGCTGCAAGGATATAATTCACCCCTCCACTTT.